This is a list of T cell receptor beta chains from one sample in a study of OX40 agonist ivuxolimab in advanced cancers. The repertoire was sequenced with immunoSEQ multiplex PCR; TCRdb's copy has only in-frame clones and lacks some. Among roughly 40,000 clones listed, 85% to 90% were seen once. The sample here was CD4+ or CD8+ T cells sorted from blood, taken in a trial of the OX40 agonist ivuxolimab. All receptors come from an adult with an advanced solid tumor such as melanoma, head and neck, liver or kidney cancer. The CDR3 runs from the conserved cysteine through the conserved F or W. The D gene is left open where the match is weak. Part of the rows lack a size; the others show once, few, many or a class for expanded clones.

-	TRBV15	TRBD1	TRBJ1-5	CATSKPYRGRTNQPQHF	TGTGCCACCAGCAAACCTTACAGGGGGCGAACCAATCAGCCCCAGCATTTT
-	TRBV15	TRBD1	TRBJ2-3	CATSSPGALQGNADTQYF	TGTGCCACCAGCAGCCCAGGAGCCCTACAGGGGAATGCAGATACGCAGTATTTT
-	TRBV27	TRBD2	TRBJ2-1	CASSLVTSGASSYNEQFF	TGTGCCAGCAGTTTAGTGACTAGCGGGGCGAGCTCCTACAATGAGCAGTTCTTC
-	TRBV7-9	-	TRBJ1-1	CASSFSSTEAFF	TGTGCCAGCAGCTTTTCCAGCACTGAAGCTTTCTTT
once	TRBV5-6	-	TRBJ2-2	CASSSGAYTGELFF	TGTGCCAGCAGTTCCGGGGCCTACACCGGGGAGCTGTTTTTT
-	TRBV28	-	TRBJ2-7	CASSTQGFSYEQYF	TGTGCCAGCAGTACACAGGGATTCTCCTACGAGCAGTACTTC
once	TRBV10-3	-	TRBJ1-1	CAGSEGMNTEAFF	TGTGCCGGGTCAGAAGGGATGAACACTGAAGCTTTCTTT
-	TRBV28	-	TRBJ1-4	CASSFIPGAYNEKLFF	TGTGCCAGCAGTTTCATCCCGGGGGCTTATAATGAAAAACTGTTTTTT
-	TRBV5-1	TRBD2	TRBJ2-7	CASSSAGGPFYEQYF	TGCGCCAGCAGCTCAGCGGGGGGGCCTTTTTACGAGCAGTACTTC
-	TRBV19	TRBD1	TRBJ1-1	CASSILGTANTEAFF	TGTGCCAGTAGTATCCTGGGGACAGCGAACACTGAAGCTTTCTTT
-	TRBV19	-	TRBJ1-1	CASSLGAGTEAFF	TGTGCCAGTAGTTTGGGGGCCGGCACTGAAGCTTTCTTT
-	TRBV2	-	TRBJ2-1	CASMGGQRKFF	TGTGCCAGCATGGGGGGACAGAGGAAGTTCTTC
-	TRBV19	-	TRBJ1-2	CASSYETENYGYTF	TGTGCCAGTAGTTACGAGACTGAGAACTATGGCTACACCTTC
-	TRBV7-6	TRBD1	TRBJ1-1	CASSLRLQGASEAFF	TGTGCCAGCAGCTTACGGTTACAGGGGGCGTCTGAAGCTTTCTTT
-	TRBV19	-	TRBJ1-2	CASSIDRSRSGMRTF	TGTGCCAGTAGTATAGATCGAAGTCGATCTGGCATGCGGACCTTC